This T cell receptor (beta chain) derives from a study of blood T cell repertoires in COVID-19. The ends lost 1 base at V and 7 bases at J; junction bases unmatched: 13. Per germline, CDR1 SGHVS and CDR2 FNYEAQ. CDR3 size: 17 residues. Sequenced by immunoSEQ multiplex PCR; TCRdb stores in-frame clones only, minus some. The sample shows approximately 250,000 clones, about 87% of them seen only once. The V gene is TRBV7-6, the J gene TRBJ2-1; TRBD2 agrees at 7 bases. Sequencing was done on a sample of peripheral blood. The TCR was taken from a human donor in a cohort sampled during active COVID-19. CDR3: CASSLGSGRTRMNEQFF. The CDR3 DNA reads TGTGCCAGCAGCTTAGGTAGCGGGCGGACACGTATGAATGAGCAGTTCTTC.